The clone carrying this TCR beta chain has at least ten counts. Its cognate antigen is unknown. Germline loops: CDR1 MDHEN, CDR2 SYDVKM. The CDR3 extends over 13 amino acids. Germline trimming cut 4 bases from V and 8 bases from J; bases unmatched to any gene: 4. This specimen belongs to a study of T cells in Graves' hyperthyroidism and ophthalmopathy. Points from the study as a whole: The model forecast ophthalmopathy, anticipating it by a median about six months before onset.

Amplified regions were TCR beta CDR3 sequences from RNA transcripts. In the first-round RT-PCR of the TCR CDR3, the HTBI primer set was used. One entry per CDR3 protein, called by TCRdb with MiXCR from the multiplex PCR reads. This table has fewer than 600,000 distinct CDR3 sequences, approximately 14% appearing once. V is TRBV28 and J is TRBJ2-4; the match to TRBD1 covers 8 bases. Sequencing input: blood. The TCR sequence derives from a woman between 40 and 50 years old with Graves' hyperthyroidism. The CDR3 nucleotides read TGTGCCAGCAGTTCGACAGGGGTAGACATTCAGTACTTC. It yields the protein CASSSTGVDIQYF.